This is a list of T cell receptor beta chains from one sample in a study of blood T cell repertoires in COVID-19. Profiling relied on immunoSEQ multiplex PCR, and the TCRdb table lists in-frame clones only, not all of them. The data contain under 350,000 clones, over 65% of them singletons. The specimen sequenced was peripheral blood. Every receptor here comes from a man in his 60s who had recovered from COVID-19. Both conserved end residues are part of each CDR3. D genes are given only for firm matches. The size field is filled for only some rows; it gives once, few, many or a size class.

clone_size j_call d_call v_call cdr3_aa cdr3_nt
NA TRBJ2-7 NA TRBV28 CASSYAGRQYF TGTGCCAGCAGTTACGCGGGAAGGCAGTACTTC
NA TRBJ2-3 NA TRBV20-1 CSASPFLDTQYF TGCAGTGCTAGTCCCTTTTTAGATACGCAGTATTTT
NA TRBJ1-2 TRBD1 TRBV25-1 CASSAGQGAPSHF TGTGCCAGCAGTGCAGGACAGGGGGCGCCGAGCCACTTC
NA TRBJ2-5 NA TRBV14 CASSQGRQPPQETQYF TGTGCCAGCAGCCAAGGTAGACAGCCACCTCAAGAGACCCAGTACTTC
NA TRBJ2-7 TRBD2 TRBV5-4 CASSSGLAGGAYEQYF TGTGCCAGCAGTTCCGGACTAGCGGGGGGCGCCTACGAGCAGTACTTC
NA TRBJ1-6 TRBD1 TRBV2 CASRRQGGSPLHF TGTGCCAGCAGGAGACAGGGGGGTTCACCCCTCCACTTT
NA TRBJ1-5 NA TRBV3-1/TRBV3-2 CASSLGTSYSNQPQHF TGTGCCAGCAGCCTCGGGACATCCTATAGCAATCAGCCCCAGCATTTT
NA TRBJ2-2 TRBD1 TRBV5-4 CASRGTGTGELFF TGTGCCAGCAGGGGGACAGGCACCGGGGAGCTGTTTTTT
NA TRBJ1-1 TRBD1 TRBV5-4 CASSWTGSTEAFF TGTGCCAGCAGCTGGACAGGGAGCACTGAAGCTTTCTTT
NA TRBJ1-2 NA TRBV6-5 CASKAGNQGSYGYTF TGTGCCAGCAAAGCAGGGAACCAGGGTAGCTATGGCTACACCTTC
NA TRBJ2-3 TRBD1 TRBV28 CASSLYRGRGTDTQYF TGTGCCAGCAGTTTATACAGGGGTCGAGGGACAGATACGCAGTATTTT
NA TRBJ2-7 TRBD1 TRBV7-9 CASSSPHWDRSSYEQYF TGTGCCAGCAGCTCGCCCCATTGGGACAGGAGCTCCTACGAGCAGTACTTC
NA TRBJ2-3 TRBD2 TRBV7-8 CASSLSVAGPYTQYF TGTGCCAGCAGCTTGTCGGTAGCGGGACCATATACGCAGTATTTT
NA TRBJ1-1 NA TRBV2 CASSELLTGEAFF TGTGCCAGCAGTGAATTGCTGACAGGTGAAGCTTTCTTT
NA TRBJ2-3 NA TRBV24-1 CATSDLHTDTQYF TGTGCCACCAGTGATTTGCACACAGATACGCAGTATTTT
NA TRBJ1-1 NA TRBV6-2/TRBV6-3 CASSYSNEFLSSGHRNTEAFF TGTGCCAGCAGTTACTCGAACGAATTTTTATCGTCGGGACACAGGAACACTGAAGCTTTCTTT
few TRBJ2-2 NA TRBV3-1/TRBV3-2 CASSQARAGELFF TGTGCCAGCAGCCAAGCCCGTGCCGGGGAGCTGTTTTTT
NA TRBJ1-5 TRBD1 TRBV3-1/TRBV3-2 CASSQSGQGFLNQPQHF TGTGCCAGCAGCCAAAGCGGACAGGGGTTTCTCAATCAGCCCCAGCATTTT
NA TRBJ1-4 NA TRBV1 CTSSQTPSEANEKLFF TGCACCAGCAGCCAGACCCCCAGTGAGGCTAATGAAAAACTGTTTTTT
NA TRBJ1-1 NA TRBV5-8 CASSSSLGRGNTEAFF TGTGCCAGCAGCTCCTCGTTAGGCAGGGGGAACACTGAAGCTTTCTTT
once TRBJ2-7 TRBD1 TRBV6-5 CASSYSSTGAPEQYF TGTGCCAGCAGTTACTCCTCGACAGGGGCCCCCGAGCAGTACTTC
NA TRBJ1-1 NA TRBV5-5 CASARGKPNTEAFF TGTGCCAGCGCCCGAGGGAAACCGAACACTGAAGCTTTCTTT
many TRBJ2-7 TRBD1 TRBV11-3 CASSQTDRNEQYF TGTGCCAGCAGCCAAACGGACAGGAACGAGCAGTACTTC